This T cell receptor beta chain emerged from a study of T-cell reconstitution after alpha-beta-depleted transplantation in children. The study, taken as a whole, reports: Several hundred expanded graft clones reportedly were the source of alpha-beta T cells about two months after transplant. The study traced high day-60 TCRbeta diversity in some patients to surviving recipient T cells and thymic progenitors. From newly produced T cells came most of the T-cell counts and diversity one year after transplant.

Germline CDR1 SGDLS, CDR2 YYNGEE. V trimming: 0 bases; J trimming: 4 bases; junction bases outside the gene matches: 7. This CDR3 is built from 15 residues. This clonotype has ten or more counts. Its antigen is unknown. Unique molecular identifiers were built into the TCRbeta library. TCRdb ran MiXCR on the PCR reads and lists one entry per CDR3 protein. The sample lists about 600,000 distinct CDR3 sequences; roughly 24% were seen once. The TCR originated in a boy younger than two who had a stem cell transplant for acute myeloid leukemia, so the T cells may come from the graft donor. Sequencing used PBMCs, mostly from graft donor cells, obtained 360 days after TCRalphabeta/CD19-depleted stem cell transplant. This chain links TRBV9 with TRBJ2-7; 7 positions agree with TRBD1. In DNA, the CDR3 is TGTGCCAGCAGCGTAGAAATGGGACAGTCATACGAGCAGTACTTC. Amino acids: CASSVEMGQSYEQYF. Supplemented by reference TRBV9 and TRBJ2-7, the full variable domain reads DSGVTQTPKHLITATGQRVTLRCSPRSGDLSVYWYQQSLDQGLQFLIQYYNGEERAKGNILERFSAQQFPDLHSELNLSSLELGDSALYFCASSVEMGQSYEQYFGPGTRLTVT.